Following are 23 T cell receptor beta chains from one sample sequenced in a study of OX40 agonist ivuxolimab in advanced cancers. The repertoire was sequenced with immunoSEQ multiplex PCR; TCRdb's copy has only in-frame clones and lacks some. The data show about 70,000 clones, with nearly 90% seen just once and 11% held by the top ten. This sample comprised CD4+ or CD8+ T cells sorted from blood, obtained in a trial of the OX40 agonist ivuxolimab. These receptors all come from an adult with an advanced solid tumor such as melanoma, head and neck, liver or kidney cancer.

This rearrangement joins TRBV21-1 to TRBJ2-2. TRBV21-1 is a documented pseudogene. The CDR3 loop spans 17 amino acids. The CDR3 region has the DNA TGTGCCAGCAGCAAAATTCACACGAGAAAGAACACCGGGGAGCTGTTTTTT. Amino acids: CASSKIHTRKNTGELFF.

This sequence joins TRBV15 and TRBJ2-7; D unclear. Looked up from germline, CDR1 is LNHNV and CDR2 is YYDKDF (reference sequence). This CDR3 has 15 residues. Trimming pared 0 bases from V and 0 bases from J, leaving 9 bases between. CDR3 amino acids: CATSRERTSSYEQYF. CDR3 DNA: TGTGCCACCAGCAGAGAGAGGACGAGCTCCTACGAGCAGTACTTC.

V is TRBV28 and J is TRBJ2-7, with 9 positions matching TRBD2. V lost 5 bases, J lost 5 bases, and 7 bases stayed unmatched. Germline CDR1 is MDHEN and CDR2 is SYDVKM. This CDR3 region has 14 residues. This CDR3 is CASSGGTSPHEQYF. DNA for the CDR3: TGTGCCAGCAGTGGAGGGACTAGCCCCCACGAGCAGTACTTC. The complete variable domain, with remaining parts taken from reference TRBV28 and TRBJ2-7, reads DVKVTQSSRYLVKRTGEKVFLECVQDMDHENMFWYRQDPGLGLRLIYFSYDVKMKEKGDIPEGYSVSREKKERFSLILESASTNQTSMYLCASSGGTSPHEQYFGPGTRLTVT.

The CDR3 nucleotides read TGTGCCAGCACCGACAGGTTCTCGGGTAATGAAAAACTGTTTTTT. It codes for CASTDRFSGNEKLFF. The chain combines TRBV28 with TRBJ1-4; perhaps TRBD1 as D (6 bases). Germline loops: CDR1 MDHEN, CDR2 SYDVKM. The V end lost 7 bases, the J end lost 4 bases, and 16 bases lay between the germline ends. The length of the CDR3 is 15 residues.

This chain connects TRBV4-2 to TRBJ2-5; D might be TRBD2 (7 bases). The CDR3 runs to 16 residues. Germline V CDR1 and CDR2: LGHNA, YNFKEQ. V lost 1 base to trimming and J lost 5 bases, with 17 bases between them. CDR3 residues: CASSQATRGGEETQYF. The DNA for the CDR3 is TGTGCCAGCAGCCAAGCTACGAGGGGGGGGGAGGAGACCCAGTACTTC.

This chain joins TRBV6-1 and TRBJ2-1; 13 bases align to TRBD2. Germline-derived CDR1 and CDR2 are MNHNS and SASEGT. The CDR3 length is 13 residues. V dropped 11 bases and J dropped 8; count of bases not matched to a gene: 6. The DNA for the CDR3 is TGTGCCTCCAGACTAGCGGGAGGAGATGAGCAGTTCTTC. Translated: CASRLAGGDEQFF.

This clone occurred a few times. The J gene is TRBJ1-3, the V gene TRBV28, with D hard to call. Germline V gene sequence: CDR1 MDHEN, CDR2 SYDVKM. CDR3 size: 12 residues. Between the trimmed V and J ends, which lost 4 bases and 3 bases, there was a span of 4 bases. The CDR3 DNA reads TGTGCCAGCAGTTCGTTTGGAAACACCATATATTTT. As protein: CASSSFGNTIYF.

The rearrangement joins TRBV5-1 to TRBJ2-1, with D perhaps given as TRBD1 or TRBD2 (5 bases each). CDR3 length: 16 amino acids. Germline V gene sequence: CDR1 SGHRS, CDR2 YFSETQ. Trimming took off 3 bases at V and 4 bases at J, with 17 bases between the two ends. The CDR3 DNA follows: TGCGCCAGCAGCTATACCGCTGGGACGGCGTACAATGAGCAGTTCTTC. Translating it yields CASSYTAGTAYNEQFF.

V is TRBV6-6 and J is TRBJ2-7; D tentatively fits TRBD1 or TRBD2 (7 bases each). This CDR3 spans 15 amino acids. V was clipped by 2 bases and J by 4 bases, with 15 bases between them. Germline V lookup: CDR1 MNHNY, CDR2 SVGAGI (reference sequence). The CDR3 nucleotides read TGTGCCAGCAGTTACGTCCAGGGGGGGAGGTACGAGCAGTACTTC. It codes for CASSYVQGGRYEQYF.

This chain uses TRBV28 with TRBJ2-6, with D perhaps matching TRBD1 or TRBD2 (7 bases each). From germline, CDR1 is MDHEN and CDR2 SYDVKM. The length of the CDR3 is 15 residues. Trimming cost V 8 bases and J 0 bases, with 11 bases left between them. The CDR3 nucleotides read TGTGCCAGCGCAGGGGGGGACTCTGGGGCCAACGTCCTGACTTTC. This gives the protein CASAGGDSGANVLTF.

CDR3 sequence (DNA): TGTGCCAGCAGCTCGTTCGGGACAGGGGTTGGTTCACCCCTCCACTTT. This gives the protein CASSSFGTGVGSPLHF. The rearrangement links TRBV5-4 to TRBJ1-6; TRBD1 matches 10 bases. Germline-derived CDR1 and CDR2 are SGHNT and YYREEE (reference sequence). V dropped 3 bases and J dropped 9; count of bases not matched to a gene: 9. The CDR3 totals 16 residues.

The J gene is TRBJ2-3, the V gene TRBV7-2, with TRBD2 matching over 9 bases. This CDR3 has 17 amino acids. V gave up 5 bases and J gave up 0 bases; unmatched junction bases: 9. The germline V gene encodes CDR1 SGHTA and CDR2 FQGNSA. The CDR3 sequence is CASSLQGTSFSTDTQYF. CDR3 DNA sequence: TGTGCCAGCAGCCTTCAGGGGACTAGCTTTAGCACAGATACGCAGTATTTT.

The chain couples TRBV5-1 to TRBJ2-3; 7 nucleotides match TRBD2. Germline lookup yields CDR1 SGHRS and CDR2 YFSETQ. The CDR3 runs to 16 residues. V shed 4 bases and J 0 bases; nucleotides not matched to a gene: 8. The CDR3 nucleotides read TGCGCCAGCAGCGTGGCGCTAGCGGCTAGCACAGATACGCAGTATTTT. Translation: CASSVALAASTDTQYF.

V and J are TRBV18 and TRBJ2-1; the D is unclear. V lost 1 base, J lost 7 bases, and 11 bases lay in between. This CDR3 comprises 14 residues. Germline loops: CDR1 KGHSH, CDR2 LQKENI. CDR3 DNA: TGTGCCAGCTCACCACAGCACGGCGTGAATGAGCAGTTCTTC. Translating gives CASSPQHGVNEQFF.

The V gene is TRBV20-1, the J gene TRBJ2-1, with D uncertain. Germline V lookup: CDR1 DFQATT, CDR2 SNEGSKA (reference sequence). This CDR3 is built from 11 residues. Trimming pared 2 bases from V and 9 bases from J, leaving 8 bases between. DNA of the CDR3: TGCAGTGCTAGACATACCTTTGAGCAGTTCTTC. Amino acids: CSARHTFEQFF.

The rearrangement uses TRBV5-1 and TRBJ1-1, with D unresolved. V lost 4 bases and J 1 base, leaving 8 bases between the germline ends. This CDR3 spans 13 amino acids. Germline V CDR1 and CDR2: SGHRS, YFSETQ. CDR3 in amino acids: CASSVQENTEAFF. Here the CDR3 DNA reads TGCGCCAGCAGCGTCCAGGAGAACACTGAAGCTTTCTTT.

The chain employs TRBV27 and TRBJ2-7, with D tentatively TRBD2 (6 bases). V was clipped by 0 bases and J by 0 bases, with 12 bases between them. CDR3 size: 16 residues. Germline CDR1 and CDR2: MNHEY and SMNVEV (reference sequence). CDR3 loop: CASSLSGGAASYEQYF. The CDR3 DNA is TGTGCCAGCAGTTTATCGGGGGGTGCCGCCTCCTACGAGCAGTACTTC.

CDR3: CASSGDRGRNEQFF. CDR3 in DNA: TGTGCCAGCAGTGGGGACAGGGGGCGGAATGAGCAGTTCTTC. This chain links TRBV2 with TRBJ2-1; 12 bases line up with TRBD1. V shed 4 bases, J shed 7 bases, and the junction held 2 bases outside the gene matches. The germline V gene has CDR1 SNHLY and CDR2 FYNNEI. This CDR3 contains 14 residues. The complete variable domain, with remaining parts taken from reference TRBV2 and TRBJ2-1, reads EPEVTQTPSHQVTQMGQEVILRCVPISNHLYFYWYRQILGQKVEFLVSFYNNEISEKSEIFDDQFSVERPDGSNFTLKIRSTKLEDSAMYFCASSGDRGRNEQFFGPGTRLTVL.

This chain joins TRBV20-1 and TRBJ2-1; the D gene is possibly TRBD1 (5 bases). Germline V gene data show CDR1 as DFQATT and CDR2 as SNEGSKA (reference sequence). The length of the CDR3 is 11 residues. The germline V and J ends were trimmed by 6 bases and 10 bases, with 13 bases remaining between them. The CDR3 loop is CSAPGAKEQFF. CDR3 DNA sequence: TGCAGTGCCCCTGGGGCGAAGGAGCAGTTCTTC.

This clone showed up just once. The chain recombines TRBV5-1 with TRBJ2-5, with TRBD1 matching over 8 bases. V lost 3 bases, J lost 5 bases, and 6 bases stayed unmatched. This CDR3 has 14 residues. The germline V gene encodes CDR1 SGHRS and CDR2 YFSETQ. The CDR3 nucleotides are TGCGCCAGCAGCTCTCAGGGGGCAGGGGAGACCCAGTACTTC. This sequence encodes CASSSQGAGETQYF. Looking up the rest from reference TRBV5-1 and TRBJ2-5 gives the full variable domain: KAGVTQTPRYLIKTRGQQVTLSCSPISGHRSVSWYQQTPGQGLQFLFEYFSETQRNKGNFPGRFSGRQFSNSRSEMNVSTLELGDSALYLCASSSQGAGETQYFGPGTRLLVL.

V is TRBV5-1 and J is TRBJ2-5, with TRBD1 matching over 9 bases. The CDR3 has 15 residues. From germline, CDR1 is SGHRS and CDR2 YFSETQ. J was trimmed by 4 bases and V by 2 bases; bases with no gene match: 6. For the CDR3, the DNA is TGCGCCAGCAGCTTTTCGGGACAGGGCAGAGAGACCCAGTACTTC. Translated, it gives CASSFSGQGRETQYF.

This clone was seen only once. This rearrangement joins TRBV19 to TRBJ1-2; TRBD1 aligns across 8 bases. This CDR3 is 14 amino acids long. Germline V lookup: CDR1 LNHDA, CDR2 SQIVND (reference sequence). With 3 bases clipped from V and 3 bases from J, the junction kept 3 bases outside the gene matches. CDR3 sequence (DNA): TGTGCCAGTAGTATGGACAGGGAGGACTATGGCTACACCTTC. Its protein product is CASSMDREDYGYTF.

The chain has TRBV7-3 and TRBJ2-5; no clear D gene. The CDR3 has 13 amino acids. V lost 1 base and J lost 3, with 6 bases in between. Germline-derived CDR1 and CDR2 are SGHTA and FQGTGA. CDR3 amino acids: CASSLRREETQYF. DNA of the CDR3: TGTGCCAGCAGCTTAAGACGTGAAGAGACCCAGTACTTC.